What follows describes a single TCR beta chain. The source of the sample is a study of blood T cell repertoires in COVID-19. Whole-study context: Material from acute and convalescent COVID-19 was sourced from the United States, Italy and Spain.

Germline-derived CDR1 and CDR2 are KGHDR and SFDVKD. The CDR3 has 15 amino acids. Trimming removed 2 bases from V and 4 bases from J; junction bases left unmatched: 5. Sequencing used immunoSEQ multiplex PCR; TCRdb keeps in-frame clones, though not all of them. There are about 210,000 clones in the sample; about 85% occur only once, and 0.72% lies in the top ten. This rearrangement joins TRBV24-1 to TRBJ2-7; 9 nucleotides agree with TRBD2. Sequenced material: peripheral blood. The TCR was taken from a man aged 40-49 years with acute or convalescent COVID-19. The CDR3 nucleotides are TGTGCCACCAGTGATTCCGGGACTAGCTTGTACGAGCAGTACTTC. Protein: CATSDSGTSLYEQYF.